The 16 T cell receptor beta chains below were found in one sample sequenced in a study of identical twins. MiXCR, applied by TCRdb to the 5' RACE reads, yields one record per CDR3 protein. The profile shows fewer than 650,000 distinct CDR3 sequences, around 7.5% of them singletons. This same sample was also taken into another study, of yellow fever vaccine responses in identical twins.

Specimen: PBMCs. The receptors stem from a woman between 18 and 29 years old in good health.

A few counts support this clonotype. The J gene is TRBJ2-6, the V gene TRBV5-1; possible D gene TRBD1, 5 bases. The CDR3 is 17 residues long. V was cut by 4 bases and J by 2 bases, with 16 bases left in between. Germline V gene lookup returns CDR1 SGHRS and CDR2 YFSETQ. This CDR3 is CASSHPARQTGANVLTF. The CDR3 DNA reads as TGCGCCAGCAGCCATCCCGCTAGACAGACTGGGGCCAACGTCCTGACTTTC.

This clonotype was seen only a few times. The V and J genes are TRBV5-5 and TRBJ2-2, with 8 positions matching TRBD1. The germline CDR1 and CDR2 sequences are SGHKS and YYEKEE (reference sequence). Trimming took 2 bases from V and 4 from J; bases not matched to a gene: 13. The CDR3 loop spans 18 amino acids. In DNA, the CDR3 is TGTGCCAGCAGCTTACTTCGACAGGGGCCGGCTAGCACCGGGGAGCTGTTTTTT. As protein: CASSLLRQGPASTGELFF.

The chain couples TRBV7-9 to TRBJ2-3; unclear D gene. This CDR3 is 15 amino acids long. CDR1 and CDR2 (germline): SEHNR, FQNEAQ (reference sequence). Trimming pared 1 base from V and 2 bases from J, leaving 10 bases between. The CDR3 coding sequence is TGTGCCAGCAGCTTAGATCGCTCTCTCACAGATACGCAGTATTTT. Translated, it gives CASSLDRSLTDTQYF.

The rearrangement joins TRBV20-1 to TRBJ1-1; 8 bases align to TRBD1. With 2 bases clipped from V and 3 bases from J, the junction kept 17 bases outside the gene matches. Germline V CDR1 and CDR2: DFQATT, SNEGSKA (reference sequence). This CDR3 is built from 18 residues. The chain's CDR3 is CSARTLVTGQGWDTEAFF. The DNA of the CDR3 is TGCAGTGCTAGAACCTTAGTAACTGGACAGGGCTGGGACACTGAAGCTTTCTTT.

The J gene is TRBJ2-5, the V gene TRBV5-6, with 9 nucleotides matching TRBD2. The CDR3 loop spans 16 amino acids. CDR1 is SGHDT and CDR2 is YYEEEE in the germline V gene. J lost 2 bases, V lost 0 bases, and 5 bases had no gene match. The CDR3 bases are TGTGCCAGCAGCTTGGAAGCTAGCGGGATACAAGAGACCCAGTACTTC. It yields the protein CASSLEASGIQETQYF.

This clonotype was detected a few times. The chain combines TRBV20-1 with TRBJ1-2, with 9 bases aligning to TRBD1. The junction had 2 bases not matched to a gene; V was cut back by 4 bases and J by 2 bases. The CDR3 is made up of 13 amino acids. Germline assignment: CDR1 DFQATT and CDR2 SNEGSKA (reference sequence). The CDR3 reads CSATTGGNYGYTF. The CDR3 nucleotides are TGCAGTGCTACAACAGGGGGCAACTATGGCTACACCTTC.

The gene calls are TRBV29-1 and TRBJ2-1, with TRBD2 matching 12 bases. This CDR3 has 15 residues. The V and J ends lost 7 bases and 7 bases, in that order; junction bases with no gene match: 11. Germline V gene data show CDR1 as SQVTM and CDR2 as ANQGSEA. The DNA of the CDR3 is TGCAGCGCCGTCACTGGGACTAGCGGGTTGAATGAGCAGTTCTTC. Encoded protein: CSAVTGTSGLNEQFF.

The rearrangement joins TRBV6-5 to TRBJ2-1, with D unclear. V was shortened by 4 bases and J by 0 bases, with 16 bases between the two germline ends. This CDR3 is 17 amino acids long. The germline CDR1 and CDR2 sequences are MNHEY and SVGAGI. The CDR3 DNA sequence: TGTGCCAGCAGTTCCTACCTTATCGGATCCTCCTACAATGAGCAGTTCTTC. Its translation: CASSSYLIGSSYNEQFF.

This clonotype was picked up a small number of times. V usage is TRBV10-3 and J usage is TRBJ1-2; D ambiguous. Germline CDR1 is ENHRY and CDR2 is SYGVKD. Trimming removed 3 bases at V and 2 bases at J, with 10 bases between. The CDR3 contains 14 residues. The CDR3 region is CAISDPTVNYGYTF. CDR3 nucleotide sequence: TGTGCCATCAGTGATCCGACCGTCAACTATGGCTACACCTTC.

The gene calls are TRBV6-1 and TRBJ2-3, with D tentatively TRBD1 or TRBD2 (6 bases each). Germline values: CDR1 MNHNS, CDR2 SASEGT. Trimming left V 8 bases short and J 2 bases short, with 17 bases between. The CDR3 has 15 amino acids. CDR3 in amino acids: CASQRSGGITDTQYF. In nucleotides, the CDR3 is TGTGCCAGCCAGCGTTCCGGGGGCATCACAGATACGCAGTATTTT.

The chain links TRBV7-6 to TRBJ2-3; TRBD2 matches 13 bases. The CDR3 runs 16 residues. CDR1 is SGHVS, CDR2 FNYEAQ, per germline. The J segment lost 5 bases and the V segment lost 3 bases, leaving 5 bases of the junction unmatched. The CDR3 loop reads CASSFGTSGIGDTQYF. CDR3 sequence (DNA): TGTGCCAGCAGCTTCGGGACTAGCGGGATAGGAGATACGCAGTATTTT.

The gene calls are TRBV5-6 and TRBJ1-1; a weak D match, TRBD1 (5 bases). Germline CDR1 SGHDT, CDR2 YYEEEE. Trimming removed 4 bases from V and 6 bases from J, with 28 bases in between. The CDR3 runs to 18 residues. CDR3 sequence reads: CASSQLGQGEARFAEAFF. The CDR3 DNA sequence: TGTGCCAGCAGCCAACTCGGGCAGGGTGAGGCCCGATTCGCTGAAGCTTTCTTT.

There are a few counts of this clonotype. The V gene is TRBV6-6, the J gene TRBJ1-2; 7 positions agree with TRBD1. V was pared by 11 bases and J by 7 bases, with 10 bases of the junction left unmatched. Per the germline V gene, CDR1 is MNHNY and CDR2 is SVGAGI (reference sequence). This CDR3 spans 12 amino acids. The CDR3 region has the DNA TGTGCCGGCACCGGGGACAGCCCTGGCTACACCTTC. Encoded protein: CAGTGDSPGYTF.

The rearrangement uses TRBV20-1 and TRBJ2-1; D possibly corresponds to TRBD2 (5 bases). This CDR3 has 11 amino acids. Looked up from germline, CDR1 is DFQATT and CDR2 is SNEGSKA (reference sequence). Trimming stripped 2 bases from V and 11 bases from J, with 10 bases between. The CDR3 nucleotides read TGCAGTGCTAGATGGGCTAGCAAGCAGTTCTTC. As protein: CSARWASKQFF.

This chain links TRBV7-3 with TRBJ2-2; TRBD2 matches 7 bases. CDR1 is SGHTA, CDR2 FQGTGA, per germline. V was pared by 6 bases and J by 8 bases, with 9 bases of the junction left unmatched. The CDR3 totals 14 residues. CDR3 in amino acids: CASRSNQGGGELFF. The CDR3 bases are TGTGCCAGCAGGAGTAACCAGGGAGGGGGGGAGCTGTTTTTT. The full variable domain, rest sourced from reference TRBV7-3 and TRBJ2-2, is GAGVSQTPSNKVTEKGKYVELRCDPISGHTALYWYRQSLGQGPEFLIYFQGTGAADDSGLPNDRFFAVRPEGSVSTLKIQRTERGDSAVYLCASRSNQGGGELFFGEGSRLTVL.

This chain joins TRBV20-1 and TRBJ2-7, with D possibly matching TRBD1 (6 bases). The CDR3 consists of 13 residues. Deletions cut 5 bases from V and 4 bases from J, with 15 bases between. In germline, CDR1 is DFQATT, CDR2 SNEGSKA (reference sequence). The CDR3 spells CSAGTDRLYEQYV. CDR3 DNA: TGCAGTGCTGGGACCGACAGGCTATACGAGCAGTACGTC.